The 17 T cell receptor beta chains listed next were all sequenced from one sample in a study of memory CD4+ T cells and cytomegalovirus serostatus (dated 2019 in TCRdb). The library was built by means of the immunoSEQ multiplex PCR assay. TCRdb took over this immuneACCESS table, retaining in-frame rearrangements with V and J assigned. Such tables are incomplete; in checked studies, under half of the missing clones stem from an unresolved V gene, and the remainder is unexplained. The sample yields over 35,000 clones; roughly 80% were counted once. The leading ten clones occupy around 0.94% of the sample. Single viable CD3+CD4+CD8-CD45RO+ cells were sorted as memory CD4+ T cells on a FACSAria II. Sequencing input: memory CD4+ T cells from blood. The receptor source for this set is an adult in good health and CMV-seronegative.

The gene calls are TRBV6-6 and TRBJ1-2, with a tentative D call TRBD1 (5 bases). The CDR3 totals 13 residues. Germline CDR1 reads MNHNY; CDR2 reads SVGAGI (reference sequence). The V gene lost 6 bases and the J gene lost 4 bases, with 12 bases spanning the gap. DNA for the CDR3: TGTGCCAGCAGCCGGGACCCCACCTATGGCTACACCTTC. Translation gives CASSRDPTYGYTF.

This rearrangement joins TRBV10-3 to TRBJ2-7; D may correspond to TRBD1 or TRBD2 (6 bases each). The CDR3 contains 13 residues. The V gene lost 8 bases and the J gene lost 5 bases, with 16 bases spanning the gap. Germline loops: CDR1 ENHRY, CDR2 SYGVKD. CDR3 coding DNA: TGTGCCATCGGCAAAGGGGGGCAGAACGAGCAGTACTTC. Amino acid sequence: CAIGKGGQNEQYF.

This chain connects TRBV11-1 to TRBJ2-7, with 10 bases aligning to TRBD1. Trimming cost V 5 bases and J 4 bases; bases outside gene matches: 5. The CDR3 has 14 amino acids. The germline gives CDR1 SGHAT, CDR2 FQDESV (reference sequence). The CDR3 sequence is CASSLTGGPYEQYF. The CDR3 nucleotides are TGTGCCAGCAGCCTGACAGGGGGCCCTTACGAGCAGTACTTC. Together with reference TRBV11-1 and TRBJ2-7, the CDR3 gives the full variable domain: EAEVAQSPRYKITEKSQAVAFWCDPISGHATLYWYRQILGQGPELLVQFQDESVVDDSQLPKDRFSAERLKGVDSTLKIQPAELGDSAMYLCASSLTGGPYEQYFGPGTRLTVT.

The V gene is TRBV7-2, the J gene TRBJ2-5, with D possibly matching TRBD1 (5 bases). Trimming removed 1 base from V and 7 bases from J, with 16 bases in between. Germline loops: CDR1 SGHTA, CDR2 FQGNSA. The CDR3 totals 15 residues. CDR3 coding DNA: TGTGCCAGCAGCTTAGGCCAGGGTATGGTGACGACCCAGTACTTC. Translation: CASSLGQGMVTTQYF.

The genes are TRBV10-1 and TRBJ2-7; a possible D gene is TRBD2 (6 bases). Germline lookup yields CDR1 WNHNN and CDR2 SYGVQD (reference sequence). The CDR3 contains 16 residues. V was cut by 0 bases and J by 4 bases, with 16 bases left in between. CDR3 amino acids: CASSESGGLLTYEQYF. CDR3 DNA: TGCGCCAGCAGTGAGTCGGGGGGACTCCTCACGTACGAGCAGTACTTC.

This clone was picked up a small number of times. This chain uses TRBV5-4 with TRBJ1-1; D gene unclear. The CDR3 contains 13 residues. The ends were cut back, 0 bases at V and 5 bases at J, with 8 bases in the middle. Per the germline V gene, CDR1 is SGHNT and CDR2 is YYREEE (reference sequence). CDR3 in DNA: TGTGCCAGCAGCTTGGGAGGGAAAACTGAAGCTTTCTTT. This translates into CASSLGGKTEAFF.

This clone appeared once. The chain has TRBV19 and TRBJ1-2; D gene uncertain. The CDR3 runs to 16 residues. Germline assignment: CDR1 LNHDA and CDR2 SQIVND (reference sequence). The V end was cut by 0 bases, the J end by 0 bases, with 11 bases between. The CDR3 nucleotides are TGTGCCAGTAGTATAGATCTCCGGCCCACTAACTATGGCTACACCTTC. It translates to CASSIDLRPTNYGYTF.

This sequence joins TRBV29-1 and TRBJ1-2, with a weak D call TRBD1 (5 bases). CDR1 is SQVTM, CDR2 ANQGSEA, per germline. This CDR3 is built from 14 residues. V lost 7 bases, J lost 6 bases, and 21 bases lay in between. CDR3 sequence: CSDGRAQGLDGYTF. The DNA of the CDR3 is TGCAGCGATGGCCGGGCGCAGGGCCTCGATGGCTACACCTTC.

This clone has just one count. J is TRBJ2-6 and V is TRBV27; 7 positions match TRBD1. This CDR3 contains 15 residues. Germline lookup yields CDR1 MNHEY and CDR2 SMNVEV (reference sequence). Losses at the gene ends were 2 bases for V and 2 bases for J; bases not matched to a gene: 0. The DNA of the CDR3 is TGTGCCAGCAGTTTAAGGGGGCCTGGGGCCAACGTCCTGACTTTC. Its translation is CASSLRGPGANVLTF. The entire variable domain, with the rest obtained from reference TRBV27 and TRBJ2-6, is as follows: EAQVTQNPRYLITVTGKKLTVTCSQNMNHEYMSWYRQDPGLGLRQIYYSMNVEVTDKGDVPEGYKVSRKEKRNFPLILESPSPNQTSLYFCASSLRGPGANVLTFGAGSRLTVL.

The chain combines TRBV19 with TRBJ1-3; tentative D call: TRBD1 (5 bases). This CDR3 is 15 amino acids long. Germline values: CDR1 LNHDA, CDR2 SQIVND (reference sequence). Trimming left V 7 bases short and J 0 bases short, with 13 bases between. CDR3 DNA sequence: TGTGCCAGTATCCTCCGGGGCCCCTCTGGAAACACCATATATTTT. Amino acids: CASILRGPSGNTIYF.

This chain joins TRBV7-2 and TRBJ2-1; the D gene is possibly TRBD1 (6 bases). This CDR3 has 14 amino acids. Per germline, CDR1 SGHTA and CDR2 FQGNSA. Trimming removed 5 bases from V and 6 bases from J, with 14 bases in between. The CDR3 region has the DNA TGTGCCAGCAGCGCACCTGGGGGCAGCAATGAGCAGTTCTTC. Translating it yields CASSAPGGSNEQFF.

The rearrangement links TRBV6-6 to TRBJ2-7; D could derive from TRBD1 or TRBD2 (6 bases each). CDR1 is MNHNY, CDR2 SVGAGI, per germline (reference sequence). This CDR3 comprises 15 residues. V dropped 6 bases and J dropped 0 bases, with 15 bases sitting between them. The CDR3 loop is CASRSIADSSYEQYF. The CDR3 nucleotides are TGTGCCAGCAGAAGCATAGCGGACAGCTCCTACGAGCAGTACTTC.

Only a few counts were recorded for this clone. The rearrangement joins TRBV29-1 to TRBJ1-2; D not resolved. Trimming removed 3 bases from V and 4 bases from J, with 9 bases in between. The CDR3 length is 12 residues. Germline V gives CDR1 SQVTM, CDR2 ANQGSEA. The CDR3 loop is CSVEGSRYGYTF. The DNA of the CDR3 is TGCAGCGTTGAGGGGTCCCGCTATGGCTACACCTTC.

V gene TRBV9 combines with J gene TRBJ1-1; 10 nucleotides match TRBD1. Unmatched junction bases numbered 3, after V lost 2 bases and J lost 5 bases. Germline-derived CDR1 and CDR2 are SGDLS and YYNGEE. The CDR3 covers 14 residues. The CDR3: CASSVGTGATEAFF. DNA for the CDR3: TGTGCCAGCAGCGTCGGGACAGGGGCGACTGAAGCTTTCTTT.

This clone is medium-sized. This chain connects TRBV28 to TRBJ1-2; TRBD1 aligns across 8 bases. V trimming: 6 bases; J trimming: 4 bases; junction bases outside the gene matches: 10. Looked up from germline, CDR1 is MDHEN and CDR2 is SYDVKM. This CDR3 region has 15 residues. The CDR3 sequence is CASRLRQGLSYGYTF. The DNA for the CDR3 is TGTGCCAGCAGATTGAGACAGGGGCTAAGCTATGGCTACACCTTC.

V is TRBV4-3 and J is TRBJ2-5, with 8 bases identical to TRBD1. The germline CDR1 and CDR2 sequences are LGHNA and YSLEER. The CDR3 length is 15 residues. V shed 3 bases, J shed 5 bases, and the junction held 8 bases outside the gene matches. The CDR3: CASSHRQGFAETQYF. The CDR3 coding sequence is TGCGCCAGCAGCCACCGACAGGGGTTTGCGGAGACCCAGTACTTC.

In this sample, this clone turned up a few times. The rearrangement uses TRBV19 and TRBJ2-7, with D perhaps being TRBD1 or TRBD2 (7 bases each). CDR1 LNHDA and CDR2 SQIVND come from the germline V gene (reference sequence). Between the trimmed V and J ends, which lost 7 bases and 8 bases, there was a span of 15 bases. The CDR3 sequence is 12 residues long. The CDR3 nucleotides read TGTGCCAGTACCCCAGGGGGGGTAAAGCAGTACTTC. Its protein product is CASTPGGVKQYF. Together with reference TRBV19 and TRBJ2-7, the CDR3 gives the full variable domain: DGGITQSPKYLFRKEGQNVTLSCEQNLNHDAMYWYRQDPGQGLRLIYYSQIVNDFQKGDIAEGYSVSREKKESFPLTVTSAQKNPTAFYLCASTPGGVKQYFGPGTRLTVT.